A selection of T cell receptor beta chains follows, all from one sample in a study of Graves' ophthalmopathy and Graves' hyperthyroidism. TCRdb independently ran MiXCR on the multiplex PCR reads; one entry per CDR3 protein. The sample records around 400,000 distinct CDR3 sequences, approximately 21% being singletons. The sequenced sample was peripheral blood. Receptors were obtained from a young woman with stable Graves' hyperthyroidism. Both conserved end residues are part of each CDR3. The D gene is left open where the match is weak. Expanded clones get a size class; other rows say once, few or many, or leave the size out.

size: few; V: TRBV28; D: TRBD1; J: TRBJ2-7; DNA: TGTGCCAGCAGTTTATGGGCAGGGGGCGCGAGGGAGCAGTACTTC; CDR3: CASSLWAGGAREQYF
size: many; V: TRBV7-3; D: TRBD1; J: TRBJ2-5; DNA: TGTGCCAGCTCTGCGACAGGGGTGAAAGAGACCCAGTACTTC; CDR3: CASSATGVKETQYF
size: many; V: TRBV12-3/TRBV12-4; D: TRBD1; J: TRBJ2-5; DNA: TGTGCCAGCAGTCCCCCGGGACAGGGTGGAGAGACCCAGTACTTC; CDR3: CASSPPGQGGETQYF
size: many; V: TRBV20-1; D: NA; J: TRBJ1-1; DNA: TGCAGTGCGCCACCTCGAGACAGGATTGGCACTGAAGCTTTCTTT; CDR3: CSAPPRDRIGTEAFF
size: few; V: TRBV11-2; D: NA; J: TRBJ1-2; DNA: TGTGCCAGCAGCCCAGTAAGGACAGTCACCTCCTATGGCTACACCTTC; CDR3: CASSPVRTVTSYGYTF
size: many; V: TRBV7-9; D: TRBD2; J: TRBJ2-5; DNA: TGTGCCATCGGGACTAACCAAGAGACCCAGTACTTC; CDR3: CAIGTNQETQYF
size: NA; V: TRBV28; D: NA; J: TRBJ1-3; DNA: TGTGCCAGCAGTTTAGCCAGGGGCGGCGGAAACACCATATATTTT; CDR3: CASSLARGGGNTIYF
size: NA; V: TRBV7-8; D: NA; J: TRBJ2-4; DNA: TGTGCCAGCAGCTTTAGGACAGGCGTCGAATTTCGGAATTTAGCGGCCAAAAACATTAAGTACTTC; CDR3: CASSFRTGVEFRNLAAKNIKYF
size: NA; V: TRBV6-1; D: NA; J: TRBJ1-1; DNA: TGTGCCAGCAGTCGGCCTCCCGAATTCAGGCGGTACACTGAAGCTTTCTTT; CDR3: CASSRPPEFRRYTEAFF
size: many; V: TRBV20-1; D: NA; J: TRBJ1-3; DNA: TGCAGTGCTAGAGGGTTACAGGAAAACACCATATATTTT; CDR3: CSARGLQENTIYF
size: few; V: TRBV20-1; D: NA; J: TRBJ2-2; DNA: TGCAGTGCTAGGCCTAGAAGACCCGGGGAGCTGTTTTTT; CDR3: CSARPRRPGELFF
size: many; V: TRBV6-5; D: TRBD1; J: TRBJ2-5; DNA: TGTGCCAGCAGTCGAGACAGGGCCGGAGAGACCCAGTACTTC; CDR3: CASSRDRAGETQYF
size: few; V: TRBV19; D: TRBD1; J: TRBJ2-7; DNA: TGTGCCAGTAGTATTAGGGGACAGGATTACGAGCAGTACTTC; CDR3: CASSIRGQDYEQYF
size: NA; V: TRBV10-3; D: TRBD1; J: TRBJ2-7; DNA: TGTGCCATCAACCCGGGACAGGGCTCCTACGAGCAGTACTTC; CDR3: CAINPGQGSYEQYF
size: NA; V: TRBV6-1; D: NA; J: TRBJ2-4; DNA: TGTGCCAGCAGTCCCCCCCGCGGCAAAAACATTCAGTACTTC; CDR3: CASSPPRGKNIQYF
size: many; V: TRBV12-3/TRBV12-4; D: NA; J: TRBJ2-7; DNA: TGTGCCAGCAGTTTCGGGCGGGACTCCTACGAGCAGTACTTC; CDR3: CASSFGRDSYEQYF
size: many; V: TRBV20-1; D: TRBD1; J: TRBJ2-5; DNA: TGCAGTGCTAGAGATCAAAAGGGGACAGCGACGGACCAAGAGACCCAGTACTTC; CDR3: CSARDQKGTATDQETQYF
size: many; V: TRBV7-2; D: TRBD2; J: TRBJ2-5; DNA: TGTGCCAGCAATTCGGGGGGGGCCGGAGAGACCCAGTACTTC; CDR3: CASNSGGAGETQYF
size: NA; V: TRBV7-3; D: NA; J: TRBJ2-7; DNA: TGTGCCAGCAGCTTAAATTCGGCAGGCCTCGAGCAGTACTTC; CDR3: CASSLNSAGLEQYF
size: NA; V: TRBV2; D: NA; J: TRBJ1-2; DNA: TGTGCCAGCAGTGACCCCCCAGCGAACTATGGCTACACCTTC; CDR3: CASSDPPANYGYTF
size: few; V: TRBV11-1; D: TRBD2; J: TRBJ2-7; DNA: TGTGCCAGCAGCTTAGGGCCCAAACTAGCGGCCTACGAGCAGTACTTC; CDR3: CASSLGPKLAAYEQYF
size: many; V: TRBV18; D: TRBD1; J: TRBJ2-5; DNA: TGTGCCAGCTCACCACCTGCGACAGGGGGCCAAGAGACCCAGTACTTC; CDR3: CASSPPATGGQETQYF
size: few; V: TRBV7-2; D: NA; J: TRBJ2-5; DNA: TGTGCCAGCAGCCCCATGGACGGGGCAGCCCAAGAGACCCAGTACTTC; CDR3: CASSPMDGAAQETQYF
size: many; V: TRBV6-2/TRBV6-3; D: NA; J: TRBJ2-7; DNA: TGTGCCAGCAGTTACTCAAACAGGTTACCAGCCTACGAGCAGTACTTC; CDR3: CASSYSNRLPAYEQYF
size: NA; V: TRBV12-3/TRBV12-4; D: TRBD1; J: TRBJ1-3; DNA: TGTGCCAGCAACGACGACAGGGACGGAAACACCATATATTTT; CDR3: CASNDDRDGNTIYF
size: many; V: TRBV25-1; D: TRBD2; J: TRBJ2-7; DNA: TGTGCCAGCAGTGGGTCTAGCGGGAGCTCCTACGAGCAGTACTTC; CDR3: CASSGSSGSSYEQYF
size: NA; V: TRBV19; D: TRBD2; J: TRBJ2-5; DNA: TGTGCCACCAGAGCGGGAGGGCGGGTTGAGACCCAGTACTTC; CDR3: CATRAGGRVETQYF
size: many; V: TRBV20-1; D: TRBD2; J: TRBJ2-5; DNA: TGCAGTGCTAGAGCGATCATGGTGACTAGCGGGGGGGGCCCGCATTACTTC; CDR3: CSARAIMVTSGGGPHYF
size: many; V: TRBV9; D: NA; J: TRBJ1-1; DNA: TGTGCCAGCAGCAAATACCCCGGGAACACTGAAGCTTTCTTT; CDR3: CASSKYPGNTEAFF
size: many; V: TRBV14; D: TRBD1; J: TRBJ1-2; DNA: TGTGCCAGCAGCCAAGAGACAGGGGTTGGTGGCTACACCTTC; CDR3: CASSQETGVGGYTF
size: few; V: TRBV11-3; D: NA; J: TRBJ2-7; DNA: TGTGCCAGAAAACCTCGAAGCACCTACGAGCAGTACTTC; CDR3: CARKPRSTYEQYF
size: few; V: TRBV6-1; D: NA; J: TRBJ2-5; DNA: TGTGCCAGCAGTGAATCGGTAGGCCTAGAGACCCAGTACTTC; CDR3: CASSESVGLETQYF
size: many; V: TRBV24-1; D: NA; J: TRBJ1-2; DNA: TGTGCCACCAGGACTCCGGGACGTTCGAATGGCTACACCTTC; CDR3: CATRTPGRSNGYTF
size: few; V: TRBV20-1; D: NA; J: TRBJ2-2; DNA: TGCAGTGCTCCACAGCGGGGGGAGCTGTTTTTT; CDR3: CSAPQRGELFF
size: medium-sized; V: TRBV25-1; D: NA; J: TRBJ2-5; DNA: TGTGCCAGCAGTGAATACAACAGCCAAGAGACCCAGTACTTC; CDR3: CASSEYNSQETQYF
size: many; V: TRBV24-1; D: TRBD1; J: TRBJ2-5; DNA: TGTGCCACCAGTTTGACAGGGCATTCACAAGAGACCCAGTACTTC; CDR3: CATSLTGHSQETQYF
size: once; V: TRBV7-8; D: NA; J: TRBJ1-6; DNA: TGTGCCAGCAGCCGATCCGGGGCCCCGGGGGGTTCACCCCTCCACTTT; CDR3: CASSRSGAPGGSPLHF
size: few; V: TRBV3-1; D: TRBD2; J: TRBJ2-3; DNA: TGTGCCAGCAGCGAACTAGCGGGAGGGAGGGGGTACACAGATACGCAGTATTTT; CDR3: CASSELAGGRGYTDTQYF
size: many; V: TRBV6-1; D: NA; J: TRBJ1-2; DNA: TGTGCCAGCAGTCTCACCAGGGTTTCGGTTGGCTACACCTTC; CDR3: CASSLTRVSVGYTF
size: many; V: TRBV19; D: NA; J: TRBJ1-2; DNA: TGTGCCAGTAGTATAGATCTGTCACGAAATATCTATGGCTACACCTTC; CDR3: CASSIDLSRNIYGYTF
size: many; V: TRBV6-4; D: TRBD2; J: TRBJ2-2; DNA: TGTGCCAGCAGTGACTCGTGGGCTAGCGGGAACACCGGGGAGCTGTTTTTT; CDR3: CASSDSWASGNTGELFF
size: NA; V: TRBV7-3; D: TRBD2; J: TRBJ2-1; DNA: TGTGCCAGCAGCGAACCGGGACTAGCGGGCAATGAGCAGTTCTTC; CDR3: CASSEPGLAGNEQFF
size: NA; V: TRBV30; D: TRBD1; J: TRBJ1-1; DNA: TGTGCCTGGAACCGGGACAGGGCAAGGAGTGCTGAAGCTTTCTTT; CDR3: CAWNRDRARSAEAFF
size: many; V: TRBV5-6; D: NA; J: TRBJ2-5; DNA: TGTGCCAGCAGCTACCCGGGGGCGCAAGAGACCCAGTACTTC; CDR3: CASSYPGAQETQYF
size: many; V: TRBV20-1; D: TRBD2; J: TRBJ2-5; DNA: TGCAGTGCAATCAGCGGGGGAGTCCCAGAGACCCAGTACTTC; CDR3: CSAISGGVPETQYF
size: many; V: TRBV6-5; D: NA; J: TRBJ1-1; DNA: TGTGCCAGCAGAACAACAGTGAACACTGAAGCTTTCTTT; CDR3: CASRTTVNTEAFF
size: NA; V: TRBV20-1; D: TRBD2; J: TRBJ2-7; DNA: TGCAGTGCCCTCCATAGGGCTAGCGGAAATACCTACGAGCAGTACTTC; CDR3: CSALHRASGNTYEQYF
size: few; V: TRBV6-1; D: NA; J: TRBJ1-2; DNA: TGTGCCAGCATGATGGACGGGGCGTGGGGCTACACCTTC; CDR3: CASMMDGAWGYTF
size: many; V: TRBV29-1; D: TRBD1; J: TRBJ2-7; DNA: TGCAGCGTTGGGCCCAGGGGGTTCTACGAGCAGTACTTC; CDR3: CSVGPRGFYEQYF
size: NA; V: TRBV18; D: TRBD2; J: TRBJ2-7; DNA: TGTGCCAGCTCACCGACCCTAGCGGGAGACCTTTACGAGCAGTACTTC; CDR3: CASSPTLAGDLYEQYF
size: many; V: TRBV2; D: NA; J: TRBJ1-4; DNA: TGTGCCAGCGGGGATACCGACGGTGAAAAACTGTTTTTT; CDR3: CASGDTDGEKLFF
size: many; V: TRBV12-3/TRBV12-4; D: NA; J: TRBJ1-6; DNA: TGTGCCAGCAGTTTCCCGAGGGGGCCCCTCCACTTT; CDR3: CASSFPRGPLHF
size: many; V: TRBV5-1; D: NA; J: TRBJ2-7; DNA: TGCGCCAGCAGGATAGCGGACTACGAGCAGTACTTC; CDR3: CASRIADYEQYF
size: NA; V: TRBV6-1; D: TRBD1; J: TRBJ1-5; DNA: TGTGCCAGCAGTCTAACAGGGGGCGCCGAGCCCCAGCATTTT; CDR3: CASSLTGGAEPQHF
size: many; V: TRBV7-9; D: NA; J: TRBJ1-1; DNA: TGTGCCAGCAGCGGGGTGGGAATCCGACTCATGAACACTGAAGCTTTCTTT; CDR3: CASSGVGIRLMNTEAFF
size: NA; V: TRBV28; D: NA; J: TRBJ2-7; DNA: TGTGCCATCTGCCGGGATCTAACCTACGAGCAGTACTTC; CDR3: CAICRDLTYEQYF
size: NA; V: TRBV7-9; D: TRBD1; J: TRBJ1-6; DNA: TGTGCCAGCAGCTTGACCCAGACAGGGGATTCACCCCTCCACTTT; CDR3: CASSLTQTGDSPLHF
size: few; V: TRBV4-3; D: TRBD2; J: TRBJ2-5; DNA: TGCGCCAGCAGCCAAGGGTTGGCTAGCGGGGAACAAGAGACCCAGTACTTC; CDR3: CASSQGLASGEQETQYF